The TCR beta chain described here comes from a study of somatic mutations in cytotoxic T cells in rheumatoid arthritis. Concerning this clone itself: What it recognizes is unknown.

Measured with immunoSEQ multiplex PCR; TCRdb has only the in-frame clones, and not every one. The table shows tens of thousands of clones, with 75% to 90% occurring only once. General study points: Reported slight underrepresentation of TRBV07 in rheumatoid arthritis patients was not subjected to multiple-comparison adjustment.

The CDR3 extends over 17 amino acids. CDR1 is SGHAT, CDR2 FQDESV, per germline (reference sequence). Trimming took off 0 bases at V and 2 bases at J, with 17 bases between the two ends. Source material: CD8+ T cells sorted from blood. The V call is TRBV11-1, the J call TRBJ2-7; D might be TRBD2 (6 bases). This TCR derives from an adult with rheumatoid arthritis. CDR3 residues: CASSLAGTWGLTYEQYF. In DNA, the CDR3 is TGTGCCAGCAGCTTAGCGGGTACGTGGGGACTCACCTACGAGCAGTACTTC.